The entry below gives a single TCR beta chain sequence along with its context. Its specificity is unknown. The data were produced by immunoSEQ multiplex PCR, yet TCRdb's version contains in-frame clones alone and is incomplete. The sample records roughly 1 million clones, 75% to 80% being singletons. Germline V CDR1 and CDR2: LNHDA, SQIVND (reference sequence). The germline V and J ends were trimmed by 5 bases and 11 bases, with 15 bases remaining between them. This CDR3 contains 12 residues. This sample was taken from a study of shared clonotypes between healthy human individuals. Whole-study findings and limits: Among donors, the sharing of clonotypes was expected to be influenced by sequencing depth. Roughly 5% of naive CD4 clonotypes were common to a handful of donors.

The sequence derives from a man aged 18 to 29 in good health. Some clones in this sample may be carry-over from other donors' samples. The rearrangement links TRBV19 to TRBJ1-1, with a tentative D call TRBD1 (6 bases). The sample comprised memory CD4+ T cells from PBMCs. Subset noted: CD45RA-negative fraction. CDR3 protein: CASSRQDVNAFF. CDR3 in DNA: TGTGCCAGTAGTCGACAGGACGTGAATGCTTTCTTT.